This is a list of T cell receptor beta chains from one sample in a study of blood T cell repertoires in COVID-19. Clones were read by immunoSEQ multiplex PCR, and TCRdb kept only the in-frame ones, dropping some. This sample has 150,000 to 190,000 clones; under 85% occur once, and the top ten carry roughly 3.6%. Material for sequencing was peripheral blood. These TCRs come from a woman older than 75 with acute or convalescent COVID-19. The CDR3 runs from the conserved cysteine through the conserved F or W.

V gene: TRBV7-3; J gene: TRBJ1-2; CDR3 protein: CASSGGDRKGTF
V gene: TRBV11-3; J gene: TRBJ2-7; CDR3 protein: CASSLGTDNSYEQYF
V gene: TRBV7-9; J gene: TRBJ2-3; CDR3 protein: CASSPNGGTDTQYF
V gene: TRBV18; J gene: TRBJ2-2; CDR3 protein: CASSPPTGANTGELFF
V gene: TRBV5-1; J gene: TRBJ2-2; CDR3 protein: CASSLMSGGGGELFF
V gene: TRBV12-5; J gene: TRBJ2-7; CDR3 protein: CASGLVAETEVSYEQYF
V gene: TRBV7-2; J gene: TRBJ1-4; CDR3 protein: CASSLGAGVEKLFF
V gene: TRBV14; J gene: TRBJ1-2; CDR3 protein: CASSQKTGPYGYTF
V gene: TRBV18; J gene: TRBJ1-6; CDR3 protein: CASSPIQGSDSPLHF
V gene: TRBV7-2; J gene: TRBJ2-1; CDR3 protein: CASSLGGTGGKNEQFF